These 32 T cell receptor beta chains were all obtained from the same sample, sequenced in a study of blood T cells in healthy people across ages. Primed by a sample-barcoded 5' primer and a J-beta primer mix, a second PCR proceeded for about 6 to 11 cycles. A single record per CDR3 protein comes from TCRdb applying MiXCR to the 5' RACE reads. The sample has fewer than 2 million distinct CDR3 sequences, about two fifths seen once. Input material: blood. The receptors come from a human donor in good health.

As DNA, the CDR3 is TGTGCCAGCAGCCAAGGGCAGGTCTATGGCTACACCTTC. Translated, it gives CASSQGQVYGYTF. The genes are TRBV4-2 and TRBJ1-2; no definite D call. Trimming cost V 1 base and J 4 bases, with 7 bases left between them. CDR3 length: 13 amino acids. CDR1 and CDR2 (germline): LGHNA, YNFKEQ.

This clonotype was seen more than once but under ten times. The junction differs from germline at one of its ends, possibly a read error. J is TRBJ2-1 and V is TRBV7-8; no firm D call. The germline V gene encodes CDR1 SGHVS and CDR2 FQNEAQ. CDR3 size: 12 residues. The CDR3 nucleotides are TGTGCCGGCAGCATACCCTACAATGAGCAGTTCTTC. This gives the protein CAGSIPYNEQFF.

J is TRBJ1-5 and V is TRBV12-3 or TRBV12-4, with a weak D call TRBD1 (5 bases). The CDR3 spans 14 residues. Trimming took 6 bases from V and 6 from J, leaving 15 bases between them. The CDR3 DNA sequence: TGTGCCAGCAGGTCAATGGGGGGAATTCAGCCCCAGCATTTT. This encodes CASRSMGGIQPQHF.

On this clonotype: This may arise from a read error, as a much more abundant clone is one base away. The genes are TRBV7-9 and TRBJ1-4; perhaps TRBD1 as D (5 bases). CDR1 is SEHNR and CDR2 is FQNEAQ in the germline V gene (reference sequence). V lost 3 bases to trimming and J lost 7 bases, with 24 bases between them. CDR3 size: 18 residues. The CDR3 is CASSLFAYRTGDPEKLFF. CDR3 coding DNA: TGTGCCAGCAGCTTGTTCGCATATCGCACAGGCGACCCTGAAAAACTGTTTTTT. The complete variable domain, with remaining parts taken from reference TRBV7-9 and TRBJ1-4, reads DTGVSQNPRHKITKRGQNVTFRCDPISEHNRLYWYRQTLGQGPEFLTYFQNEAQLEKSRLLSDRFSAERPKGSFSTLEIQRTEQGDSAMYLCASSLFAYRTGDPEKLFFGSGTQLSVL.

The chain has TRBV28 and TRBJ2-5; D ambiguous. From germline, CDR1 is MDHEN and CDR2 SYDVKM. The length of the CDR3 is 13 residues. Trimming removed 1 base from V and 4 bases from J, with 7 bases in between. This chain's CDR3 is CASSLFPLETQYF. The CDR3 DNA follows: TGTGCCAGCAGTTTATTCCCCTTAGAGACCCAGTACTTC.

The V and J genes are TRBV7-8 and TRBJ2-5; D is perhaps TRBD2 (5 bases). The germline V and J ends were trimmed by 3 bases and 1 base, with 18 bases remaining between them. The V gene's germline CDR1 is SGHVS and CDR2 FQNEAQ. CDR3 length: 17 amino acids. The CDR3 loop is CASSFRALAHFQETQYF. CDR3 nucleotide sequence: TGTGCCAGCAGCTTTCGAGCCCTAGCCCACTTCCAAGAGACCCAGTACTTC.

The chain carries TRBV11-3 and TRBJ2-3; D remains unclear. The CDR3 extends over 16 amino acids. Germline CDR1 SGHNT, CDR2 YENEEA. Trimming left V 1 base short and J 0 bases short, with 11 bases between. The CDR3, as DNA: TGTGCCAGCAGCTTAGGGGGTCAGCAGAGCACAGATACGCAGTATTTT. Translating it yields CASSLGGQQSTDTQYF. The whole variable domain, remainder taken from reference TRBV11-3 and TRBJ2-3, is EAGVVQSPRYKIIEKKQPVAFWCNPISGHNTLYWYLQNLGQGPELLIRYENEEAVDDSQLPKDRFSAERLKGVDSTLKIQPAELGDSAVYLCASSLGGQQSTDTQYFGPGTRLTVL.

This clonotype was found once. The germline gene is not matched at one end of the junction; a read error may be the cause. The J gene is TRBJ2-7, the V gene TRBV7-9, with D perhaps being TRBD1 or TRBD2 (6 bases each). The CDR3 runs 15 residues. Germline V lookup: CDR1 SEHNR, CDR2 FQNEAQ (reference sequence). The CDR3 here is CASSPPEGGTYEQYF. CDR3 sequence (DNA): TGTGCCAGCAGCCCACCCGAAGGGGGGACCTACGAGCAGTACTTT.

A few counts support this clonotype. The CDR3 spells CASSQVDGFYNEQFF. The DNA of the CDR3 is TGTGCCAGCAGCCAAGTGGACGGGTTCTACAATGAGCAGTTCTTC. V is TRBV4-2 and J is TRBJ2-1; D remains unclear. Trimming pared 1 base from V and 3 bases from J, leaving 10 bases between. Germline V lookup: CDR1 LGHNA, CDR2 YNFKEQ. The CDR3 has 15 residues.

J is TRBJ1-4 and V is TRBV7-6; the D gene is possibly TRBD1 (6 bases). Germline V CDR1 and CDR2: SGHVS, FNYEAQ. The CDR3 extends over 15 amino acids. V gave up 1 base and J gave up 3 bases, with 9 bases separating them. This chain's CDR3 is CASSLGTAANEKLFF. Written as DNA, the CDR3 is TGTGCCAGCAGCTTAGGGACAGCAGCTAATGAAAAACTGTTTTTT.

The chain joins TRBV7-2 to TRBJ2-3; no firm D call. CDR1 and CDR2 from the germline V gene are SGHTA and FQGNSA. The CDR3 extends over 14 amino acids. The ends were cut back, 10 bases at V and 2 bases at J, with 16 bases in the middle. CDR3 sequence (DNA): TGTGCCACCCTAAAAGCCACAAACACAGATACGCAGTATTTT. As protein: CATLKATNTDTQYF.

This rearrangement joins TRBV7-2 to TRBJ1-6; D remains ambiguous. Germline V CDR1 and CDR2: SGHTA, FQGNSA. This CDR3 has 16 residues. V gave up 1 base and J gave up 7 bases, with 14 bases separating them. The CDR3 loop reads CASSLVSSGFNSPLHF. CDR3 bases: TGTGCCAGCAGCTTAGTGTCTTCCGGGTTCAATTCACCCCTCCACTTT.

V and J are TRBV14 and TRBJ2-1; 10 positions match TRBD2. The CDR3 extends over 16 amino acids. V lost 0 bases, J lost 3 bases, and 2 bases stayed unmatched. Germline loops: CDR1 SGHDN, CDR2 FVKESK. Written as DNA, the CDR3 is TGTGCCAGCAGCCAAGACGTAGCGGGGGGCTACAATGAGCAGTTCTTC. Translating it yields CASSQDVAGGYNEQFF.

This clonotype was observed at least ten times. The chain carries TRBV7-2 and TRBJ2-7; D not resolved. Germline assignment: CDR1 SGHTA and CDR2 FQGNSA. With 3 bases removed from V and 7 bases from J, the gap between germline ends came to 10 bases. The CDR3 spans 12 residues. Here the CDR3 reads CASSLHLGEQYF. The CDR3 DNA reads TGTGCCAGCAGCTTGCACCTCGGGGAGCAGTACTTC.

The chain links TRBV7-2 to TRBJ2-7; D remains unclear. CDR1 is SGHTA and CDR2 is FQGNSA in the germline V gene. This CDR3 comprises 14 residues. V shed 1 base and J shed 4 bases, with 11 bases lying between them. The CDR3 reads CASSLDWAGYEQYF. The DNA of the CDR3 is TGTGCCAGCAGCTTAGATTGGGCCGGGTACGAGCAGTACTTC.

The V and J genes are TRBV3-1 and TRBJ2-4; D is unclear. The CDR3 sequence is 16 residues long. The V end lost 4 bases, the J end lost 1 base, and 14 bases lay between the germline ends. Germline V gene data show CDR1 as LGHDT and CDR2 as YNNKEL (reference sequence). CDR3 loop: CASSPKVGRAKNIQYF. CDR3 nucleotides: TGTGCCAGCAGCCCCAAGGTGGGCAGGGCCAAAAACATTCAGTACTTC.

The V gene is TRBV6-2 or TRBV6-3, the J gene TRBJ2-1; possible D gene TRBD2, 5 bases. The CDR3 totals 14 residues. V was cut by 5 bases and J by 7 bases, with 15 bases left in between. Germline V gives CDR1 MNHEY, CDR2 SVGEGT. CDR3 coding DNA: TGTGCCAGCAGTCCCAGCAGGTCGGGAAATGAGCAGTTCTTC. As protein: CASSPSRSGNEQFF.

This chain uses TRBV5-6 with TRBJ2-1; D tentatively reads TRBD1 or TRBD2 (5 bases each). Germline values: CDR1 SGHDT, CDR2 YYEEEE. The CDR3 is 15 residues long. V gave up 4 bases and J gave up 5 bases, with 16 bases separating them. The CDR3 DNA follows: TGTGCCAGCAGCGCGACGCCGGGGCTTCACAATGAGCAGTTCTTC. Translating it yields CASSATPGLHNEQFF.

This chain links TRBV20-1 with TRBJ2-7, with 11 bases that match TRBD2. The V gene's germline CDR1 is DFQATT and CDR2 SNEGSKA (reference sequence). The CDR3 runs to 16 residues. Unmatched junction bases numbered 8, after V lost 0 bases and J lost 4 bases. The DNA of the CDR3 is TGCAGTGCTAGAGATCCGGGAGGGACTAGCGGATACGAGCAGTACTTC. Protein product: CSARDPGGTSGYEQYF.

This clonotype was counted between two and nine times. V usage is TRBV5-5 and J usage is TRBJ2-5; D not resolved. The CDR3 has 13 amino acids. The V end lost 0 bases, the J end lost 6 bases, and 9 bases lay between the germline ends. Per germline, CDR1 SGHKS and CDR2 YYEKEE (reference sequence). The CDR3 sequence: CASSLGWSQTQYF. CDR3 DNA sequence: TGTGCCAGCAGCTTGGGGTGGTCGCAGACCCAGTACTTC.

The chain couples TRBV3-1 to TRBJ2-1; D is tentatively TRBD1 or TRBD2 (5 bases each). The CDR3 spans 15 residues. V lost 5 bases, J lost 7 bases, and 18 bases lay in between. CDR1 is LGHDT and CDR2 is YNNKEL in the germline V gene (reference sequence). This chain's CDR3 is CASSKRDGAVNEQFF. Here the CDR3 DNA reads TGTGCCAGCAGCAAAAGGGACGGAGCGGTGAATGAGCAGTTCTTC.

This clonotype showed up just a few times. The chain uses TRBV12-3 or TRBV12-4 and TRBJ2-5, with 8 bases that match TRBD1. The ends lost 4 bases at V and 4 bases at J; junction bases unmatched: 17. The CDR3 is 18 amino acids. Here the CDR3 reads CASSYQGARIMSSETQYF. The CDR3, as DNA: TGTGCCAGCAGTTACCAGGGGGCTCGTATTATGTCTTCAGAGACCCAGTACTTC.

V gene TRBV7-2 combines with J gene TRBJ2-7, with 7 bases lining up with TRBD1. Germline V CDR1 and CDR2: SGHTA, FQGNSA. Trimming at V came to 4 bases and at J to 6 bases, leaving 6 bases not matched to a gene. The CDR3 runs to 13 residues. CDR3 in amino acids: CASSSVSGGEQYF. In DNA, the CDR3 is TGTGCCAGCAGCTCCGTTTCAGGGGGCGAGCAGTACTTC.

The chain employs TRBV20-1 and TRBJ2-3; TRBD1 matches 10 bases. This CDR3 spans 15 amino acids. The germline V gene has CDR1 DFQATT and CDR2 SNEGSKA (reference sequence). V dropped 2 bases and J dropped 4; count of bases not matched to a gene: 6. This CDR3 reads CSARSGQGRADTQYF. The DNA of the CDR3 is TGCAGTGCTAGATCGGGACAGGGGAGGGCAGATACGCAGTATTTT.

This chain joins TRBV20-1 and TRBJ2-1, with D maybe TRBD2 (6 bases). Germline V gene lookup returns CDR1 DFQATT and CDR2 SNEGSKA (reference sequence). Trimming shortened V by 6 bases and J by 1 base, and 13 bases separated the two germline ends. The CDR3 runs to 14 residues. DNA for the CDR3: TGCAGTGCCCCCGGGGAGGTGTCCTACAATGAGCAGTTCTTC. This gives the protein CSAPGEVSYNEQFF.

A word on this clonotype: Given a much more abundant clone one base away, this may be a read error. The chain links TRBV6-1 to TRBJ1-2; 7 bases fit TRBD1. The germline V gene has CDR1 MNHNS and CDR2 SASEGT. The CDR3 loop spans 14 amino acids. V lost 7 bases to trimming and J lost 8 bases; unmatched junction nucleotides: 13. The CDR3 DNA sequence: TGTGCCAGCATGTTGACAGGGAGAGGCCGAGGCTACACCTTC. Residues: CASMLTGRGRGYTF.

This chain uses TRBV29-1 with TRBJ2-1, with 12 bases identical to TRBD2. The CDR3 has 14 residues. Trimming took 7 bases from V and 3 from J; bases not matched to a gene: 4. Germline V gene sequence: CDR1 SQVTM, CDR2 ANQGSEA. The CDR3 DNA sequence: TGCAGCGCCCCGACTAGCGGGAGCTACAATGAGCAGTTCTTC. Translating gives CSAPTSGSYNEQFF.

This clonotype has just a few counts. This chain joins TRBV4-3 and TRBJ2-7; D perhaps matches TRBD1 (7 bases). Germline lookup yields CDR1 LGHNA and CDR2 YSLEER. The CDR3 covers 15 residues. V lost 1 base and J lost 4, with 14 bases in between. The CDR3 sequence: CASSQGGDSSYEQYF. In nucleotides, the CDR3 is TGCGCCAGCAGCCAAGGGGGGGACAGTAGTTACGAGCAGTACTTC.

This chain uses TRBV3-1 with TRBJ2-7; tentative D call: TRBD2 (6 bases). Germline CDR1 LGHDT, CDR2 YNNKEL (reference sequence). This CDR3 contains 14 residues. V lost 3 bases to trimming and J lost 6 bases, with 15 bases between them. Here the CDR3 DNA reads TGTGCCAGCAGCCACGATTGGAGGGCGAGCGAGCAGTACTTC. Amino acid sequence: CASSHDWRASEQYF.

The chain couples TRBV12-3 or TRBV12-4 to TRBJ2-7; either TRBD1 or TRBD2 may supply D (5 bases each). The CDR3 sequence is 15 residues long. Between the trimmed V and J ends, which lost 6 bases and 1 base, there was a span of 16 bases. The CDR3 loop is CASRFGADASYEQYF. Written as DNA, the CDR3 is TGTGCCAGCAGGTTCGGGGCTGACGCATCCTACGAGCAGTACTTC.

This clonotype has only a few counts. The gene calls are TRBV5-1 and TRBJ2-7; 10 nucleotides agree with TRBD1. CDR3 length equals 15 residues. Germline trimming cut 3 bases from V and 5 bases from J; bases unmatched to any gene: 8. CDR1 SGHRS and CDR2 YFSETQ come from the germline V gene. The CDR3 loop is CASSWRQGARNEQYF. Written as DNA, the CDR3 is TGCGCCAGCAGCTGGCGACAGGGGGCGAGGAACGAGCAGTACTTC.

The CDR3, as DNA: TGTGCCAGCAGGCCTAACATCAGGGGGCTTGGACTAGCCCCCTACGAGCAGTACTTC. Protein product: CASRPNIRGLGLAPYEQYF. V gene TRBV6-2 or TRBV6-3 combines with J gene TRBJ2-7, with D possibly called TRBD1 or TRBD2 (8 bases each). CDR3 length: 19 residues. V shed 6 bases and J shed 2 bases, with 29 bases lying between them. CDR1 and CDR2 (germline): MNHEY, SVGEGT.